These 19 T cell receptor beta chains came from one sample sequenced in a study of OX40 agonist ivuxolimab in advanced cancers. The table came from immunoSEQ multiplex PCR; TCRdb's copy has only in-frame clones and leaves some out. The repertoire holds nearly 80,000 clones, with almost 85% as singletons. The sample in question was CD4+ or CD8+ T cells sorted from blood, obtained in a trial of the OX40 agonist ivuxolimab. These receptors originate from an adult with an advanced solid tumor such as melanoma, head and neck, liver or kidney cancer.

This rearrangement joins TRBV6-5 to TRBJ2-7; unclear D gene. Germline values: CDR1 MNHEY, CDR2 SVGAGI. The CDR3 covers 13 residues. V was clipped by 2 bases and J by 1 base, with 6 bases between them. CDR3 nucleotide sequence: TGTGCCAGCAGTTACGCGATGTCCTACGAGCAGTACTTC. The encoded protein is CASSYAMSYEQYF.

The V call is TRBV10-2, the J call TRBJ2-7; the match to TRBD1 covers 7 bases. V lost 5 bases and J lost 3; bases outside the gene matches: 1. Germline V lookup: CDR1 WSHSY, CDR2 SAAADI. The length of the CDR3 is 12 residues. The CDR3 DNA follows: TGCGCCAGCAGTTCAGGGGGCTACGAGCAGTACTTC. Translation: CASSSGGYEQYF.

This clone was recorded only once. The chain has TRBV5-4 and TRBJ2-5; 7 nucleotides agree with TRBD1. With 0 bases clipped from V and 5 bases from J, the junction kept 4 bases outside the gene matches. CDR1 is SGHNT and CDR2 is YYREEE in the germline V gene (reference sequence). The CDR3 spans 14 residues. The DNA for the CDR3 is TGTGCCAGCAGCTTGGAGTTGACAGGGGAGACCCAGTACTTC. This encodes CASSLELTGETQYF.

This chain connects TRBV6-5 to TRBJ1-2; TRBD1 is a possible D gene (6 bases). The CDR3 has 13 residues. Germline V CDR1 and CDR2: MNHEY, SVGAGI. The ends were cut back, 5 bases at V and 7 bases at J, with 14 bases in the middle. CDR3 nucleotides: TGTGCCAGCAGTACCGGGGGCAGGGGTGGCTACACCTTC. Translating it yields CASSTGGRGGYTF.

The chain combines TRBV30 with TRBJ2-7, with D possibly matching TRBD2 (6 bases). The assigned J gene may be wrong: the sequence end matches TRBJ2-1 better. The CDR3 consists of 12 residues. Germline V CDR1 and CDR2: GTSNPN, SVGIG (reference sequence). CDR3 protein: CAWIPTGVEQFF. CDR3 nucleotide sequence: TGTGCCTGGATTCCCACGGGAGTCGAGCAGTTCTTC.

This chain connects TRBV7-2 to TRBJ1-4; D call uncertain. V lost 4 bases, J lost 8 bases, and 14 bases lay in between. Germline CDR1 SGHTA, CDR2 FQGNSA. The CDR3 consists of 14 residues. The CDR3 protein is CASSSRAQHEKLFF. The CDR3 DNA reads as TGTGCCAGCAGCTCGCGGGCGCAACACGAAAAACTGTTTTTT.

This clone was detected a few times. At the DNA level, this CDR3 is encoded by other sequences in the same sample as well. The chain carries TRBV5-1 and TRBJ1-1, with a tentative D call TRBD1 (5 bases). Germline CDR1 and CDR2: SGHRS and YFSETQ. Trimming pared 1 base from V and 5 bases from J, leaving 9 bases between. This CDR3 region has 13 residues. This chain's CDR3 is CASSLRGGTEAFF. The CDR3 DNA reads as TGCGCCAGCAGCTTGAGGGGAGGGACTGAAGCTTTCTTT.

The genes are TRBV29-1 and TRBJ2-2; a possible D gene is TRBD1 (5 bases). V lost 0 bases to trimming and J lost 5 bases, with 22 bases between them. The CDR3 spans 18 residues. CDR1 and CDR2 from the germline V gene are SQVTM and ANQGSEA. CDR3 nucleotides: TGCAGCGTTGAAGATCTCGCAGGGCACCCTCAAAGGACCGGGGAGCTGTTTTTT. It codes for CSVEDLAGHPQRTGELFF.

The chain carries TRBV9 and TRBJ2-3; TRBD2 agrees at 10 bases. This CDR3 has 17 amino acids. Germline V gene lookup returns CDR1 SGDLS and CDR2 YYNGEE. V shed 3 bases and J 1 base; nucleotides not matched to a gene: 8. The CDR3 sequence is CASSEPSGGQRTDTQYF. CDR3 DNA: TGTGCCAGCAGCGAGCCTAGCGGGGGTCAACGCACAGATACGCAGTATTTT.

This chain joins TRBV5-1 and TRBJ2-1, with TRBD2 matching 14 bases. The ends lost 4 bases at V and 8 bases at J; junction bases unmatched: 11. This CDR3 contains 17 residues. CDR1 and CDR2 from the germline V gene are SGHRS and YFSETQ. The DNA for the CDR3 is TGCGCCAGCAGCCTCCGGACTAGCGGGAGGACGGAGGATGAGCAGTTCTTC. The encoded protein is CASSLRTSGRTEDEQFF.

In DNA form, the CDR3 reads TGTGCCAGCAGTTACTCGATCAATAGCAATCAGCCCCAGCATTTT. Translating it yields CASSYSINSNQPQHF. V usage is TRBV6-5 and J usage is TRBJ1-5, with D uncertain. The CDR3 extends over 15 amino acids. With 0 bases removed from V and 0 bases from J, the gap between germline ends came to 6 bases. The germline CDR1 and CDR2 sequences are MNHEY and SVGAGI.

J is TRBJ2-2 and V is TRBV2; 9 nucleotides match TRBD2. The CDR3 runs 15 residues. J was trimmed by 5 bases and V by 6 bases; bases with no gene match: 7. Germline loops: CDR1 SNHLY, CDR2 FYNNEI. CDR3 loop: CASSPTSGTTGELFF. The CDR3 DNA follows: TGTGCCAGCAGCCCGACTAGCGGCACTACCGGGGAGCTGTTTTTT.

The chain carries TRBV6-5 and TRBJ1-2, with 10 bases fitting TRBD1. Germline trimming cut 6 bases from V and 4 bases from J; bases unmatched to any gene: 5. This CDR3 spans 14 amino acids. Germline CDR1 is MNHEY and CDR2 is SVGAGI. The CDR3 nucleotides are TGTGCCAGCAGGACAGGGGGCGTTCCCTATGGCTACACCTTC. This encodes CASRTGGVPYGYTF.

The chain joins TRBV28 to TRBJ2-3; 7 bases are a match to TRBD2. The CDR3 loop spans 16 amino acids. V was pared by 6 bases and J by 6 bases, with 15 bases of the junction left unmatched. Per germline, CDR1 MDHEN and CDR2 SYDVKM. The CDR3 nucleotides are TGTGCCAGCAGCCGCCGGGCGGGGGTATACCAGGATACGCAGTATTTT. Encoded protein: CASSRRAGVYQDTQYF.

Only one count was recorded for this clone. The gene calls are TRBV7-2 and TRBJ1-5; 7 positions match TRBD1. Germline assignment: CDR1 SGHTA and CDR2 FQGNSA. The J segment lost 3 bases and the V segment lost 5 bases, leaving 10 bases of the junction unmatched. The CDR3 loop spans 16 amino acids. The CDR3 region is CASSPRQGQNNQPQHF. The CDR3 region has the DNA TGTGCCAGCAGCCCGCGTCAGGGACAGAACAATCAGCCCCAGCATTTT.

The chain employs TRBV9 and TRBJ1-2; D perhaps matches TRBD1 (6 bases). The length of the CDR3 is 15 residues. Germline-derived CDR1 and CDR2 are SGDLS and YYNGEE. V lost 0 bases and J lost 4, with 13 bases in between. The CDR3 sequence: CASSVGSTRGYGYTF. The DNA for the CDR3 is TGTGCCAGCAGCGTAGGAAGCACCAGGGGCTATGGCTACACCTTC. The full variable domain, its missing parts supplied by reference TRBV9 and TRBJ1-2, is DSGVTQTPKHLITATGQRVTLRCSPRSGDLSVYWYQQSLDQGLQFLIQYYNGEERAKGNILERFSAQQFPDLHSELNLSSLELGDSALYFCASSVGSTRGYGYTFGSGTRLTVV.

Comments on this clone: Other DNA variants within this sample encode the same CDR3. V usage is TRBV7-2 and J usage is TRBJ2-2; D is unresolved. V lost 1 base, J lost 0 bases, and 6 bases lay in between. Germline V CDR1 and CDR2: SGHTA, FQGNSA. The CDR3 runs to 15 residues. CDR3 in DNA: TGTGCCAGCAGCTTAGGGCCAGCGAACACCGGGGAGCTGTTTTTT. Amino acid sequence: CASSLGPANTGELFF.

The CDR3 reads CASSTRGGGTGNNEQFF. The CDR3 region has the DNA TGTGCCAGCAGCACTAGAGGCGGGGGGACAGGTAACAATGAGCAGTTCTTC. The chain couples TRBV7-9 to TRBJ2-1, with D perhaps TRBD1 or TRBD2 (8 bases each). Trimming pared 5 bases from V and 5 bases from J, leaving 22 bases between. Germline values: CDR1 SEHNR, CDR2 FQNEAQ (reference sequence). CDR3 size: 17 residues. The variable domain in full, completed from reference TRBV7-9 and TRBJ2-1, reads DTGVSQNPRHKITKRGQNVTFRCDPISEHNRLYWYRQTLGQGPEFLTYFQNEAQLEKSRLLSDRFSAERPKGSFSTLEIQRTEQGDSAMYLCASSTRGGGTGNNEQFFGPGTRLTVL.

This sequence joins TRBV11-3 and TRBJ2-1, with 8 positions matching TRBD2. This CDR3 is 15 amino acids long. J was trimmed by 2 bases and V by 2 bases; bases with no gene match: 2. Looked up from germline, CDR1 is SGHNT and CDR2 is YENEEA. The CDR3 region has the DNA TGTGCCAGCAGCTTACGGGGGGGCACCTACAATGAGCAGTTCTTC. Protein: CASSLRGGTYNEQFF.